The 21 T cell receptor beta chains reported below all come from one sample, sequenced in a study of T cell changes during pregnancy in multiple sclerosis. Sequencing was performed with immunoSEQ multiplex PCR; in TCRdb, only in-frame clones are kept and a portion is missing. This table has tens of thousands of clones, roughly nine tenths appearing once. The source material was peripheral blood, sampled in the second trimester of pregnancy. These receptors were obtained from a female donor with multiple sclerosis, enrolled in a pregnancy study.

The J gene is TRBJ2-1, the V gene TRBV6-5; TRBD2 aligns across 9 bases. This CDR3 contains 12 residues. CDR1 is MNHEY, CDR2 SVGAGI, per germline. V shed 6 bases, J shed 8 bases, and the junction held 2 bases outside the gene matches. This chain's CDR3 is CASSPSGDEQFF. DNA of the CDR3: TGTGCCAGCAGCCCTAGCGGGGATGAGCAGTTCTTC.

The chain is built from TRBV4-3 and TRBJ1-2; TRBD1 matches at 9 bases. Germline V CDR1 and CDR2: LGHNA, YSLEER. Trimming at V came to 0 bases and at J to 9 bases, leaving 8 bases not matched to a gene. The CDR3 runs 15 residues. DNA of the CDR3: TGCGCCAGCAGCCAAGAGGGACAGGGCGATCCCAGCTACACCTTC. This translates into CASSQEGQGDPSYTF.

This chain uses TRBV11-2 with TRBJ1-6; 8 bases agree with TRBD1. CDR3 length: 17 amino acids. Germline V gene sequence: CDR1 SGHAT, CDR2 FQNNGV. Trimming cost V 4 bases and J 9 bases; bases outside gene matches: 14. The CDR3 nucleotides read TGTGCCAGCAGCTCCGGAATACGACAGGGGCGGATTTCACCCCTCCACTTT. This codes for CASSSGIRQGRISPLHF.

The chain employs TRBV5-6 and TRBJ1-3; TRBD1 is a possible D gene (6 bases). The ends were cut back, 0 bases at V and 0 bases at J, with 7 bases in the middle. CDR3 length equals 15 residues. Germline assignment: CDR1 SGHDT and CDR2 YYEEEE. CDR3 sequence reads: CASSLDRVSGNTIYF. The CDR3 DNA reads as TGTGCCAGCAGCTTGGACAGGGTCTCTGGAAACACCATATATTTT.

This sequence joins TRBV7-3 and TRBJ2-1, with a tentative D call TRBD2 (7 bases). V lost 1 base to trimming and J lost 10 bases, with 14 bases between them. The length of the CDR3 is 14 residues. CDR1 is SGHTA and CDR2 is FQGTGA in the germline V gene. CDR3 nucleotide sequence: TGTGCCAGCAGCTTAATTGGGGGGGCTGGCGAGCAGTTCTTC. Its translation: CASSLIGGAGEQFF.

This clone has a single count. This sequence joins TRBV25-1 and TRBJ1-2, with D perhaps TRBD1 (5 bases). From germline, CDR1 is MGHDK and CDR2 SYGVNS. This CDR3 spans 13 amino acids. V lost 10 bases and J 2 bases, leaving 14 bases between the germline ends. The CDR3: CATPRGGNYGYTF. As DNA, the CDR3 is TGTGCCACCCCGCGGGGCGGAAACTATGGCTACACCTTC.

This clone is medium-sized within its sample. For the CDR3, the DNA is TGTGCCAGCAGCCAAGAAGAGGGGGGACAGGGCCGTGAAAAACTGTTTTTT. It translates to CASSQEEGGQGREKLFF. This chain uses TRBV4-2 with TRBJ1-4; 9 nucleotides match TRBD1. The CDR3 loop spans 17 amino acids. J gave up 7 bases and V 0 bases, and 9 bases lay outside the gene matches. From germline, CDR1 is LGHNA and CDR2 YNFKEQ.

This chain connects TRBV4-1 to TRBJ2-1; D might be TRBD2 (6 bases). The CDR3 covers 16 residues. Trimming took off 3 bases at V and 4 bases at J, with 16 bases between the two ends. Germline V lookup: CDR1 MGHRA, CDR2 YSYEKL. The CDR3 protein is CASSHQAGSQYNEQFF. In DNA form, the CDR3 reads TGCGCCAGCAGCCACCAGGCGGGGTCCCAATACAATGAGCAGTTCTTC.

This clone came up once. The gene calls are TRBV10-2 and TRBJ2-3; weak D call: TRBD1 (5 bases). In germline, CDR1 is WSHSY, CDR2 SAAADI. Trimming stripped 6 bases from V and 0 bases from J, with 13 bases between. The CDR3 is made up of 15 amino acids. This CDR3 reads CASRTGEPSTDTQYF. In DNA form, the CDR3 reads TGCGCCAGCAGAACAGGTGAACCTAGCACAGATACGCAGTATTTT.

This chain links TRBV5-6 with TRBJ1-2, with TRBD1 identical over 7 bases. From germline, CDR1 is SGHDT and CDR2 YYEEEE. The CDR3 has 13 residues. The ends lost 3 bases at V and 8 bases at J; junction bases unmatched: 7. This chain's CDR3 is CASSSPDREGYTF. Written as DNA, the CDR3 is TGTGCCAGCAGCTCGCCCGACAGGGAAGGCTACACCTTC. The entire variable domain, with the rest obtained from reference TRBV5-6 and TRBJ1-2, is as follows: DAGVTQSPTHLIKTRGQQVTLRCSPKSGHDTVSWYQQALGQGPQFIFQYYEEEERQRGNFPDRFSGHQFPNYSSELNVNALLLGDSALYLCASSSPDREGYTFGSGTRLTVV.

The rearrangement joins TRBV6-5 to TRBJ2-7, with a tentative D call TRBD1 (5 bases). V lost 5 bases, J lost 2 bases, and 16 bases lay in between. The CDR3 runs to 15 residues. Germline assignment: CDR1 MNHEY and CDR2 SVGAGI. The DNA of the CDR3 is TGTGCCAGCAGTCAAGGGGTCCTACCCCCCTACGAGCAGTACTTC. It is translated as CASSQGVLPPYEQYF.

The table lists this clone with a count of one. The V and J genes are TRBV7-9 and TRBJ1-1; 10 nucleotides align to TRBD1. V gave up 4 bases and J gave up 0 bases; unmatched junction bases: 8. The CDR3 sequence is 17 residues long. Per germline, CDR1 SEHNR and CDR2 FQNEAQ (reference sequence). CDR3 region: CASSSRDRGMLNTEAFF. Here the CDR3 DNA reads TGTGCCAGCAGCTCAAGGGACAGGGGTATGTTGAACACTGAAGCTTTCTTT.

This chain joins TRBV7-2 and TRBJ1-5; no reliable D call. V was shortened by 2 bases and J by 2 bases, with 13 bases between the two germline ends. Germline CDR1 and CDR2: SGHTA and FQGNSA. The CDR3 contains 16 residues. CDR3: CASSLIEGLGNQPQHF. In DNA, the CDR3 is TGTGCCAGCAGCTTAATCGAAGGACTCGGCAATCAGCCCCAGCATTTT.

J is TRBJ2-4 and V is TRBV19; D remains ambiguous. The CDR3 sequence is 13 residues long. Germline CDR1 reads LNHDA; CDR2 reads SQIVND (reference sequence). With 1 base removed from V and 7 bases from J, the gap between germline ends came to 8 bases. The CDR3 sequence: CASSIAEWNIQYF. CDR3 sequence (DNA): TGTGCCAGTAGTATAGCGGAGTGGAACATTCAGTACTTC.

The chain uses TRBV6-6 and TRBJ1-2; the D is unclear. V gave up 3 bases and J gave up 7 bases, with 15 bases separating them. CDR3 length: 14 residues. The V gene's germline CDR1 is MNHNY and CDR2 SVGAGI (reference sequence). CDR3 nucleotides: TGTGCCAGCAGTTATAGTAAAACTCCCCCTGGCTACACCTTC. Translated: CASSYSKTPPGYTF.

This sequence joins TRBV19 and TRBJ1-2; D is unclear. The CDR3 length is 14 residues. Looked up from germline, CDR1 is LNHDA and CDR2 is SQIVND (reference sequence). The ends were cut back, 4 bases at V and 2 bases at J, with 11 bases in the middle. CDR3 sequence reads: CASSRAYSNYGYTF. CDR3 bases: TGTGCCAGTAGTAGGGCGTACTCCAACTATGGCTACACCTTC.

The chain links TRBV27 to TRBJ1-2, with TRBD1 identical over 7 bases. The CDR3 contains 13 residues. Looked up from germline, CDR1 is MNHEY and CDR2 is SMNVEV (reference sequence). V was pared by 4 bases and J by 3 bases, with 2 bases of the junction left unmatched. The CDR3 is CASSYTGDYGYTF. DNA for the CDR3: TGTGCCAGCAGTTACACAGGGGACTATGGCTACACCTTC.

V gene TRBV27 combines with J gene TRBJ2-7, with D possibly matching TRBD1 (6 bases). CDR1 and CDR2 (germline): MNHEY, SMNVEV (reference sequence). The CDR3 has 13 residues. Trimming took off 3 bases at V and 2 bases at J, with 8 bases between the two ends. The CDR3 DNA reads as TGTGCCAGCAGTTTGGGGGCCGCCTACGAGCAGTACTTC. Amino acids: CASSLGAAYEQYF.

CDR3 residues: CASSLVGGRGTGELFF. The CDR3 DNA is TGTGCCAGCAGCTTAGTAGGGGGTCGTGGCACCGGGGAGCTGTTTTTT. The genes are TRBV7-8 and TRBJ2-2; D possibly corresponds to TRBD1 (6 bases). The CDR3 is 16 residues long. Trimming cost V 1 base and J 4 bases, with 13 bases left between them. Per the germline V gene, CDR1 is SGHVS and CDR2 is FQNEAQ.

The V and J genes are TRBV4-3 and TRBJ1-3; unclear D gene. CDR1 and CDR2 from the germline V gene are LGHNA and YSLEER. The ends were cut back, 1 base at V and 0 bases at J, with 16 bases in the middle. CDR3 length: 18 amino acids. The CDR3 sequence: CASSQAHPGLVSGNTIYF. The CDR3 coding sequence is TGCGCCAGCAGCCAAGCCCACCCTGGACTGGTCTCTGGAAACACCATATATTTT.

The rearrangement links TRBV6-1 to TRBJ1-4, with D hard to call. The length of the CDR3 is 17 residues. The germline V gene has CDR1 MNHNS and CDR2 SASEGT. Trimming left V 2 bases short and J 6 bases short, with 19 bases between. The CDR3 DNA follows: TGTGCCAGCAGTGAACTAGAGGTCTCCTCCACTTATGAAAAACTGTTTTTT. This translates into CASSELEVSSTYEKLFF.